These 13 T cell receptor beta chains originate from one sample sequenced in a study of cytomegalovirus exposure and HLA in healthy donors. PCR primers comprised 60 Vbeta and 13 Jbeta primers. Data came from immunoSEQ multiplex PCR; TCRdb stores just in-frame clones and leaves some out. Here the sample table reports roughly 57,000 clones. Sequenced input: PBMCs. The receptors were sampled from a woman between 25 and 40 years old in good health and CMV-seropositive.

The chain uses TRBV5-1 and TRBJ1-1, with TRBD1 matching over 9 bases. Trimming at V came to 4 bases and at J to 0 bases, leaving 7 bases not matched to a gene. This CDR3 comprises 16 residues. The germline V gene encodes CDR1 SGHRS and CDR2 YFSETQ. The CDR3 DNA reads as TGCGCCAGCAGCAGATCGACAGGGGGGTTGAACACTGAAGCTTTCTTT. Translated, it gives CASSRSTGGLNTEAFF.

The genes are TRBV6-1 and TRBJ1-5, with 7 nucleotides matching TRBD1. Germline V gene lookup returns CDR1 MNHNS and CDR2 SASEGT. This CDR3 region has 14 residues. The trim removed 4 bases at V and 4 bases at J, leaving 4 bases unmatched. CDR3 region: CASSVTGSNQPQHF. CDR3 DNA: TGTGCCAGCAGTGTGACAGGGTCTAATCAGCCCCAGCATTTT.

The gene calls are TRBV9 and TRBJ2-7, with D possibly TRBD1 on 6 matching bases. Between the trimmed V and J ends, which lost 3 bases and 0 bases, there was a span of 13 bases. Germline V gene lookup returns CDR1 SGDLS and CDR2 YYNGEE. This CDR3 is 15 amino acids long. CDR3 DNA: TGTGCCAGCAGCGAACAGGACAGCTTCTCCTACGAGCAGTACTTC. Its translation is CASSEQDSFSYEQYF. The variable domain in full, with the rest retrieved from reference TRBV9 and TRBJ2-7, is DSGVTQTPKHLITATGQRVTLRCSPRSGDLSVYWYQQSLDQGLQFLIQYYNGEERAKGNILERFSAQQFPDLHSELNLSSLELGDSALYFCASSEQDSFSYEQYFGPGTRLTVT.

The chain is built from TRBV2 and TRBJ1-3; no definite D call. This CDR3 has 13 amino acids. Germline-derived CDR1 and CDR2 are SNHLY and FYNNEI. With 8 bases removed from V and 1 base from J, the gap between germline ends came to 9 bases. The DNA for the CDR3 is TGTGCCAGCGCGACTACATCTGGAAACACCATATATTTT. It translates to CASATTSGNTIYF.

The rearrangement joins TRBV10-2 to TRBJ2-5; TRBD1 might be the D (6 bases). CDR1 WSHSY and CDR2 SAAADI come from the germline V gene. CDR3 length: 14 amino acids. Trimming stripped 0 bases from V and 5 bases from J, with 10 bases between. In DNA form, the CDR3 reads TGCGCCAGCAGTGAGTCGGGACATGAGGAGACCCAGTACTTC. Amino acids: CASSESGHEETQYF.

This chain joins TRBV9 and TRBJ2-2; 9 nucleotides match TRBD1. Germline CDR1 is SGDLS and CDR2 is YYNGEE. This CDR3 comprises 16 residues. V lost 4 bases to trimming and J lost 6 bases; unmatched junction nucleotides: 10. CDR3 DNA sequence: TGTGCCAGCAGCTCACGGGACAGGGCCTTGGCCGGGGAGCTGTTTTTT. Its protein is CASSSRDRALAGELFF.

The CDR3 coding sequence is TGCGCCAGCAGCTTGCGGGTCAGGGGTAATGAGCAGTTCTTC. This sequence encodes CASSLRVRGNEQFF. This chain uses TRBV5-1 with TRBJ2-1; D may be TRBD1 (6 bases). V dropped 1 base and J dropped 7 bases, with 12 bases sitting between them. CDR3 size: 14 residues. CDR1 and CDR2 (germline): SGHRS, YFSETQ. Supplemented by reference TRBV5-1 and TRBJ2-1, the full variable domain reads KAGVTQTPRYLIKTRGQQVTLSCSPISGHRSVSWYQQTPGQGLQFLFEYFSETQRNKGNFPGRFSGRQFSNSRSEMNVSTLELGDSALYLCASSLRVRGNEQFFGPGTRLTVL.

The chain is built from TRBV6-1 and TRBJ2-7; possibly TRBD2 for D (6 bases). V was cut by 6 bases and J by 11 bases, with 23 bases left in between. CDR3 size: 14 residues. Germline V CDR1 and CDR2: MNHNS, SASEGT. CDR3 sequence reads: CASREEGFGTRKYF. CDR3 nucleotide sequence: TGTGCCAGCAGGGAGGAGGGTTTTGGTACCCGGAAGTACTTC.

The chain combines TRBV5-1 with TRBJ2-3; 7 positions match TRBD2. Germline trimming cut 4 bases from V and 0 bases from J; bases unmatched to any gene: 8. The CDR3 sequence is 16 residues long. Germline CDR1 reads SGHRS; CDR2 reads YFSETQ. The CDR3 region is CASSVSSGASTDTQYF. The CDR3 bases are TGCGCCAGCAGCGTCTCTAGCGGAGCCAGCACAGATACGCAGTATTTT.

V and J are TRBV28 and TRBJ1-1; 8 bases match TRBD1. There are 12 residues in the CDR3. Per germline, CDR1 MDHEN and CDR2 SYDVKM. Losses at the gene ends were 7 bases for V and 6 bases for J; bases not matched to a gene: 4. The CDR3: CASTGDRSEAFF. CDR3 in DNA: TGTGCCAGCACCGGGGACAGGTCTGAAGCTTTCTTT.

The chain's CDR3 is CASSLGGMEGYPYEQYF. The CDR3 bases are TGCGCCAGCAGCTTGGGGGGGATGGAGGGCTACCCCTACGAGCAGTACTTC. The V call is TRBV5-1, the J call TRBJ2-7; D is possibly TRBD2 (6 bases). This CDR3 has 17 amino acids. Germline values: CDR1 SGHRS, CDR2 YFSETQ. The ends were cut back, 0 bases at V and 2 bases at J, with 18 bases in the middle.

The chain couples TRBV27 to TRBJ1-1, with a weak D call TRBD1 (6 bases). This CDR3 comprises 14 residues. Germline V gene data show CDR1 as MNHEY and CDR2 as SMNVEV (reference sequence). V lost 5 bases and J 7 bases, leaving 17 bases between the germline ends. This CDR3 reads CASSMYREPLEAFF. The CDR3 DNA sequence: TGTGCCAGCAGTATGTACAGGGAGCCCCTTGAAGCTTTCTTT.

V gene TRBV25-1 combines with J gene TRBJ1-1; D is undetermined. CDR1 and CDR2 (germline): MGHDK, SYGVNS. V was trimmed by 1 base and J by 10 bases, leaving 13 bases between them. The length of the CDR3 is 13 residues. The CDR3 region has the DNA TGTGCCAGCAGTGAATCACTCGAGAGGCGAGCTTTCTTT. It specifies CASSESLERRAFF.